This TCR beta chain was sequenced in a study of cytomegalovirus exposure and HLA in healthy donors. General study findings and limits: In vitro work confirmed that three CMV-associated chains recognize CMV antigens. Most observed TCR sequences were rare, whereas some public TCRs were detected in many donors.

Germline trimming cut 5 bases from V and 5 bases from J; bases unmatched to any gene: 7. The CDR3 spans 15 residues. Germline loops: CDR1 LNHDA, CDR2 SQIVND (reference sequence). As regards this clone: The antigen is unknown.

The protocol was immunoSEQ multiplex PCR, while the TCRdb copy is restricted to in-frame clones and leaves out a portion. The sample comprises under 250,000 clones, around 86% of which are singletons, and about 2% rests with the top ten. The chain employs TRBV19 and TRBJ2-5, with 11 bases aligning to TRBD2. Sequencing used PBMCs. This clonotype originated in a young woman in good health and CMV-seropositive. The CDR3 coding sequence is TGTGCCAGTAGTGGTAGCGGGAGGGCCGTGGAGACCCAGTACTTC. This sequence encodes CASSGSGRAVETQYF.